The 27 T cell receptor beta chains below all came from one sample that was sequenced in a study of T cell responses to AZD1222 COVID-19 vaccine (dated by TCRdb to the early 2020s). The time point label, read with the paper, signifies: about 28 days (+/-7) after the second vaccine dose. Libraries were made using the immunoSEQ multiplex PCR assay. In TCRdb, the immuneACCESS table is reduced to in-frame sequences with V and J assigned. These tables do not hold every clone; where another copy was compared, an unresolved V gene accounts for under half, and the others remain unexplained. Here the sample has more than 75,000 clones; roughly 90% occur a single time. The ten largest clones capture roughly 8% of the sample. The sequences come from peripheral blood, collected 28 days after the second AZD1222 dose. The receptors stem from an adult who received the AZD1222 COVID-19 vaccine.

The genes are TRBV7-6 and TRBJ2-2, with D possibly being TRBD1 or TRBD2 (5 bases each). Looked up from germline, CDR1 is SGHVS and CDR2 is FNYEAQ. This CDR3 has 18 residues. The V and J ends lost 2 bases and 4 bases respectively, with 20 bases between them. CDR3 protein: CASSLSWGTGTGTGELFF. The DNA for the CDR3 is TGTGCCAGCAGCTTATCTTGGGGGACGGGAACCGGCACCGGGGAGCTGTTTTTT.

CDR3 sequence (DNA): TGTGCCAGCAGTACCGGAACAAACTATGGCTACACCTTC. Its protein product is CASSTGTNYGYTF. V usage is TRBV7-2 and J usage is TRBJ1-2; D remains ambiguous. Germline assignment: CDR1 SGHTA and CDR2 FQGNSA. Trimming took off 6 bases at V and 2 bases at J, with 10 bases between the two ends. This CDR3 has 13 residues. Together with reference TRBV7-2 and TRBJ1-2, the CDR3 gives the full variable domain: GAGVSQSPSNKVTEKGKDVELRCDPISGHTALYWYRQSLGQGLEFLIYFQGNSAPDKSGLPSDRFSAERTGGSVSTLTIQRTQQEDSAVYLCASSTGTNYGYTFGSGTRLTVV.

This chain joins TRBV5-1 and TRBJ2-2, with D perhaps matching TRBD1 (5 bases). The CDR3 extends over 15 amino acids. V dropped 6 bases and J dropped 0 bases, with 12 bases sitting between them. Looked up from germline, CDR1 is SGHRS and CDR2 is YFSETQ. This CDR3 is CASNPRTPNTGELFF. The CDR3 coding sequence is TGCGCCAGCAACCCCCGGACACCGAACACCGGGGAGCTGTTTTTT.

The chain carries TRBV4-2 and TRBJ1-1; 7 bases are shared with TRBD1. Germline trimming cut 5 bases from V and 0 bases from J; bases unmatched to any gene: 3. Germline V CDR1 and CDR2: LGHNA, YNFKEQ. This CDR3 spans 14 amino acids. The CDR3 bases are TGTGCCAGCAGCTCGACAGGGCTGAACACTGAAGCTTTCTTT. This translates into CASSSTGLNTEAFF.

This rearrangement joins TRBV5-5 to TRBJ1-5; TRBD1 might be the D (5 bases). V dropped 0 bases and J dropped 7 bases, with 14 bases sitting between them. Germline V gene sequence: CDR1 SGHKS, CDR2 YYEKEE (reference sequence). The CDR3 is 15 amino acids. In DNA, the CDR3 is TGTGCCAGCAGCTTGGGCGGGCTCTCAGGGCAGCCCCAGCATTTT. This encodes CASSLGGLSGQPQHF.

V usage is TRBV9 and J usage is TRBJ2-1; no clear D gene. The ends were cut back, 2 bases at V and 0 bases at J, with 6 bases in the middle. CDR3 size: 14 residues. CDR1 SGDLS and CDR2 YYNGEE come from the germline V gene. The CDR3 spells CASSVGSSYNEQFF. The CDR3 nucleotides are TGTGCCAGCAGCGTGGGAAGCTCCTACAATGAGCAGTTCTTC.

V and J are TRBV6-1 and TRBJ1-1; 7 nucleotides agree with TRBD1. This CDR3 has 14 amino acids. Germline CDR1 is MNHNS and CDR2 is SASEGT. Trimming at V came to 3 bases and at J to 2 bases, leaving 3 bases not matched to a gene. The CDR3 coding sequence is TGTGCCAGCAGTGACCAAGGGGGCAACACTGAAGCTTTCTTT. This gives the protein CASSDQGGNTEAFF.

V usage is TRBV11-2 and J usage is TRBJ2-1; tentatively, D is TRBD1 (5 bases). CDR1 is SGHAT, CDR2 FQNNGV, per germline. The CDR3 covers 19 residues. V dropped 0 bases and J dropped 3 bases, with 21 bases sitting between them. This CDR3 reads CASSLDPPQTVGHYNEQFF. The CDR3 DNA reads TGTGCCAGCAGCTTAGACCCGCCACAGACAGTCGGACACTACAATGAGCAGTTCTTC.

CDR3 region: CASSPRGGLGNEQFF. The DNA of the CDR3 is TGTGCCAGCAGCCCAAGAGGGGGACTAGGGAATGAGCAGTTCTTC. The rearrangement joins TRBV14 to TRBJ2-1; 8 positions agree with TRBD2. Germline V gives CDR1 SGHDN, CDR2 FVKESK. The J segment lost 7 bases and the V segment lost 4 bases, leaving 9 bases of the junction unmatched. CDR3 length: 15 residues.

The V call is TRBV28, the J call TRBJ1-2; D unclear. Trimming stripped 3 bases from V and 0 bases from J, with 8 bases between. There are 14 residues in the CDR3. Per germline, CDR1 MDHEN and CDR2 SYDVKM. The CDR3 loop is CASSFMVSNYGYTF. Here the CDR3 DNA reads TGTGCCAGCAGTTTTATGGTCTCTAACTATGGCTACACCTTC.

J is TRBJ2-7 and V is TRBV18, with TRBD2 matching over 9 bases. Germline CDR1 reads KGHSH; CDR2 reads LQKENI. The CDR3 runs to 15 residues. With V trimmed by 2 bases and J by 7 bases, 9 bases remained unmatched. CDR3 nucleotide sequence: TGTGCCAGCTCACCAGGTGGCGGGAGGGCGGAGGAGCAGTACTTC. This codes for CASSPGGGRAEEQYF.

The chain has TRBV5-1 and TRBJ2-5; D unresolved. CDR3 length: 13 amino acids. Trimming removed 7 bases from V and 0 bases from J, with 10 bases in between. CDR1 and CDR2 from the germline V gene are SGHRS and YFSETQ. Here the CDR3 DNA reads TGCGCCAGCCGGGCTCTGGACCAAGAGACCCAGTACTTC. Its translation: CASRALDQETQYF.

The chain links TRBV6-5 to TRBJ1-2, with 9 bases aligning to TRBD1. Germline V gives CDR1 MNHEY, CDR2 SVGAGI. CDR3 size: 13 residues. The trim removed 6 bases at V and 8 bases at J, leaving 7 bases unmatched. The CDR3 DNA sequence: TGTGCCAGCAGGCCTGCCGGGACAGGGGGCTACACCTTC. Its protein product is CASRPAGTGGYTF.

The V and J genes are TRBV29-1 and TRBJ2-1; D is ambiguous. CDR1 and CDR2 (germline): SQVTM, ANQGSEA. This CDR3 has 15 amino acids. V was clipped by 4 bases and J by 4 bases, with 17 bases between them. CDR3 sequence (DNA): TGCAGCGTTGGCTCTGTAGGCGGCCTATACAATGAGCAGTTCTTC. The encoded protein is CSVGSVGGLYNEQFF.

The gene calls are TRBV4-3 and TRBJ1-4; D call uncertain. Germline-derived CDR1 and CDR2 are LGHNA and YSLEER. The CDR3 is made up of 18 amino acids. The V and J ends lost 0 bases and 0 bases respectively, with 14 bases between them. CDR3 amino acids: CASSQEVGFTSTNEKLFF. The CDR3 coding sequence is TGCGCCAGCAGCCAAGAAGTCGGCTTTACTTCAACTAATGAAAAACTGTTTTTT.

V gene TRBV5-5 combines with J gene TRBJ2-6, with D uncertain. The CDR3 has 14 residues. The germline V gene encodes CDR1 SGHKS and CDR2 YYEKEE (reference sequence). Between the trimmed V and J ends, which lost 1 base and 3 bases, there was a span of 5 bases. CDR3 residues: CASSLYGGANVLTF. The DNA of the CDR3 is TGTGCCAGCAGCTTGTACGGTGGGGCCAACGTCCTGACTTTC.

The chain joins TRBV27 to TRBJ1-5, with D unresolved. Germline lookup yields CDR1 MNHEY and CDR2 SMNVEV (reference sequence). The CDR3 is 13 residues long. V dropped 5 bases and J dropped 11 bases, with 16 bases sitting between them. The CDR3 spells CASSPFESQAQHF. CDR3 coding DNA: TGTGCCAGCAGTCCATTTGAAAGCCAAGCCCAGCATTTT.

The chain uses TRBV27 and TRBJ2-3; D is tentatively TRBD1 or TRBD2 (6 bases each). Germline CDR1 MNHEY, CDR2 SMNVEV (reference sequence). V lost 8 bases to trimming and J lost 2 bases, with 17 bases between them. The CDR3 is 15 amino acids. CDR3 in amino acids: CASHARGLFTDTQYF. In nucleotides, the CDR3 is TGTGCCAGCCACGCTCGGGGGCTTTTCACAGATACGCAGTATTTT.

There are a few counts of this clone. V gene TRBV21-1 combines with J gene TRBJ2-7; TRBD2, the table's D call, was not compared with the DNA. TRBV21-1 is described as a pseudogene. This CDR3 spans 19 amino acids. The CDR3 DNA reads as TGTGCCAGCAGCAAACGGAAAATCGGTAGCGGGAGTACCTCCTACGAGCAGTACTTC. This gives the protein CASSKRKIGSGSTSYEQYF.

The chain links TRBV27 to TRBJ2-2, with D hard to call. The CDR3 is 13 residues long. V lost 5 bases to trimming and J lost 1 base, with 5 bases between them. Germline CDR1 and CDR2: MNHEY and SMNVEV (reference sequence). CDR3 sequence (DNA): TGTGCCAGCAGTCCACAGAACACCGGGGAGCTGTTTTTT. This sequence encodes CASSPQNTGELFF.

The chain carries TRBV5-1 and TRBJ2-1; no clear D gene. The CDR3 totals 15 residues. V was shortened by 0 bases and J by 8 bases, with 15 bases between the two germline ends. CDR1 is SGHRS and CDR2 is YFSETQ in the germline V gene. The CDR3 sequence is CASSLGMGPTHEQFF. Written as DNA, the CDR3 is TGCGCCAGCAGCTTGGGGATGGGCCCTACACATGAGCAGTTCTTC.

This chain uses TRBV2 with TRBJ1-2; no definite D call. The CDR3 runs to 12 residues. The V and J ends lost 4 bases and 5 bases respectively, with 8 bases between them. The germline V gene encodes CDR1 SNHLY and CDR2 FYNNEI. CDR3 DNA: TGTGCCAGCAGTGTGCAGTCTTATGGCTACACCTTC. It encodes CASSVQSYGYTF. The whole variable domain, remainder taken from reference TRBV2 and TRBJ1-2, is EPEVTQTPSHQVTQMGQEVILRCVPISNHLYFYWYRQILGQKVEFLVSFYNNEISEKSEIFDDQFSVERPDGSNFTLKIRSTKLEDSAMYFCASSVQSYGYTFGSGTRLTVV.

The sample holds one count of this clone. This sequence joins TRBV5-1 and TRBJ2-2, with 8 bases aligning to TRBD1. Germline CDR1 SGHRS, CDR2 YFSETQ. Losses at the gene ends were 4 bases for V and 5 bases for J; bases not matched to a gene: 10. The length of the CDR3 is 16 residues. This CDR3 is CASSIGDRGYTGELFF. CDR3 bases: TGCGCCAGCAGCATAGGTGACAGGGGATATACCGGGGAGCTGTTTTTT.

The J gene is TRBJ2-7, the V gene TRBV3-1 (or the pseudogene TRBV3-2); D possibly corresponds to TRBD2 (5 bases). The CDR3 loop spans 14 amino acids. Trimming shortened V by 1 base and J by 3 bases, and 10 bases separated the two germline ends. Germline V CDR1 and CDR2: LGHDT, YNNKEL (reference sequence). CDR3 coding DNA: TGTGCCAGCAGCCAAGTTGGAGGAGTCTACGAGCAGTACTTC. It encodes CASSQVGGVYEQYF.

This chain joins TRBV19 and TRBJ1-4, with 10 nucleotides matching TRBD1. Germline values: CDR1 LNHDA, CDR2 SQIVND (reference sequence). After removal of 5 bases from V and 5 bases from J, the junction contained 5 bases not matched to a gene. This CDR3 is built from 15 residues. For the CDR3, the DNA is TGTGCCAGTAGTCCGCGGACAGGGGGAAATGAAAAACTGTTTTTT. Translation gives CASSPRTGGNEKLFF.

This clone was picked up one time. This chain joins TRBV5-1 and TRBJ2-7; 9 nucleotides match TRBD1. With 2 bases clipped from V and 6 bases from J, the junction kept 18 bases outside the gene matches. The V gene's germline CDR1 is SGHRS and CDR2 YFSETQ. The CDR3 loop spans 18 amino acids. The CDR3 region is CASSLNGPTGTGKVEQYF. As DNA, the CDR3 is TGCGCCAGCAGCTTAAACGGACCAACCGGGACAGGGAAGGTCGAGCAGTACTTC. Together with reference TRBV5-1 and TRBJ2-7, the CDR3 gives the full variable domain: KAGVTQTPRYLIKTRGQQVTLSCSPISGHRSVSWYQQTPGQGLQFLFEYFSETQRNKGNFPGRFSGRQFSNSRSEMNVSTLELGDSALYLCASSLNGPTGTGKVEQYFGPGTRLTVT.

The V and J genes are TRBV7-3 and TRBJ2-2; 7 positions match TRBD2. The trim removed 1 base at V and 5 bases at J, leaving 1 base unmatched. The germline V gene has CDR1 SGHTA and CDR2 FQGTGA. The CDR3 contains 14 residues. This CDR3 is CASSLRRETGELFF. CDR3 nucleotides: TGTGCCAGCAGCTTAAGGCGGGAGACCGGGGAGCTGTTTTTT.